These T cell receptor beta chains were read from a single sample in a study of T cell responses to AZD1222 COVID-19 vaccine. Using immunoSEQ multiplex PCR, the repertoire was profiled, and TCRdb retains in-frame clones only, with some absent. This sample contains 150,000 or so clones. Sample: peripheral blood. Source of these receptors: an adult in good health. CDR3s leave out the opening cysteine and the closing phenylalanine or tryptophan.

TRBJ1-6 TRBV19 ASRDGTSYNSPLH
TRBJ1-2 TRBV4-1 ASSQDGSSGVGYT
TRBJ1-1 TRBV11-3 ASSFRAGAGTEAF
TRBJ2-3 TRBV5-1 ASSTRTSRTSTDTQY
TRBJ1-4 TRBV20-1 SAGAGTDPPARY
TRBJ2-5 TRBV7-8 ASSLAGGLQETQY
TRBJ2-7 TRBV3-1/TRBV3-2 ASSQEPSGGYEQY
TRBJ1-1 TRBV6-5 ASSYLTTNTEAF
TRBJ1-2 TRBV7-9 ASSPFEGAYYGYT
TRBJ2-7 TRBV19 ASSLRTAFYEQY
TRBJ2-1 TRBV10-3 AISRQGANEQF
TRBJ1-1 TRBV5-1 ASSLRVGSTEAF
TRBJ2-5 TRBV7-6 ASSLAGGQETQY
TRBJ1-2 TRBV30 AWSRDFYGYT
TRBJ1-1 TRBV6-6 ASTRTGEAF
TRBJ2-5 TRBV7-3 ASSLAGGPEETQY
TRBJ1-5 TRBV19 ASSIERPRSNQPQH
TRBJ1-2 TRBV7-3 ASSLGSGGGYT
TRBJ2-5 TRBV9 ASSGSQGTQY
TRBJ1-2 TRBV2 ASSPSRDSGYGYT
TRBJ1-1 TRBV29-1 SVGWGSLNTEAF
TRBJ2-1 TRBV5-1 ASSMYYRGRYEQF
TRBJ1-1 TRBV12-2 ASRLEPNTEAF
TRBJ1-5 TRBV19 ASSDLGEPQH
TRBJ1-1 TRBV18 ASSPGEGGETYEAF
TRBJ1-2 TRBV7-3 ASSPEAGDPSGYT
TRBJ1-6 TRBV5-6 ASTRDRVDSPLH
TRBJ2-1 TRBV12-5 ASGLQRGGQF
TRBJ1-1 TRBV15 ATSRDRRERRAEAF
TRBJ1-4 TRBV15 ATSKRGRSEKLF
TRBJ1-5 TRBV11-2 ASSLSGQESNQPQH
TRBJ1-5 TRBV10-3 AISESVEGRGLKQPQH
TRBJ1-3 TRBV2 ASSWGPPQGISGNTIY
TRBJ2-1 TRBV6-5 ASSYDRGNEQF
TRBJ2-1 TRBV5-1 ASSLNSAGGYNEQF
TRBJ1-1 TRBV19 ASKRGTNTEAF
TRBJ1-5 TRBV6-5 ASSSPQGAVGPQH
TRBJ2-3 TRBV19 ASSATSGGAADTQY
TRBJ2-7 TRBV4-3 ASSQEWTTRYYEQY
TRBJ1-1 TRBV7-3 ASSTTGTSSHKTPNTEAF
TRBJ2-7 TRBV28 ATFGAPSGGLISYEQY
TRBJ1-4 TRBV5-1 ASSIQTSNEKLF
TRBJ1-2 TRBV4-1 ASSQGRGGTTNYGYT
TRBJ1-1 TRBV30 AWSVGKATEAF
TRBJ2-6 TRBV24-1 AAGATSGANVLT
TRBJ1-1 TRBV6-5 ASSYGTGGWTEAF
TRBJ1-1 TRBV28 ASGPNTEAF
TRBJ1-2 TRBV5-6 ASSPGVLGGYT